This T cell receptor beta chain was observed in a study of cytomegalovirus exposure and HLA in healthy donors. A multiplex PCR was run with 60 Vbeta primers and 13 Jbeta primers. TCRdb keeps only in-frame clones here, not all; method: immunoSEQ multiplex PCR. The repertoire holds about 180,000 clones, with just under 80% as singletons. General observations from the study: Highest at DRB1 and lowest at HLA-C, TCR association rates differed among HLA loci in a later analysis. The analysis excluded some indistinguishable V segments, including TRBV6-2 and TRBV6-3. A missense variant in DCLRE1C was later tied to TCR beta V- and J-gene trimming.

The germline gives CDR1 SGDLS, CDR2 YYNGEE. The CDR3 is made up of 15 amino acids. Deletions cut 4 bases from V and 4 bases from J, with 14 bases between. About this clone itself: Its matching antigen is unknown.

The sample comprised PBMCs. This clonotype was sampled from a woman between 45 and 60 years old in good health and CMV-seropositive. This sequence joins TRBV9 and TRBJ2-2; D may be TRBD2 (5 bases). The CDR3 DNA sequence: TGTGCCAGCAGCTCCCTACGCGCGGGCACCGGGGAGCTGTTTTTT. Protein sequence: CASSSLRAGTGELFF.